The TCR beta chain under discussion was sequenced for a study of OX40 agonist ivuxolimab in advanced cancers. Study observations and caveats: Certain nonresponding patients likewise had low normalized T-cell clonal expansion.

On this clone itself: As yet, its antigen is unknown.

The CDR3 sequence is 14 residues long. V shed 7 bases and J shed 3 bases, with 13 bases lying between them. The germline gives CDR1 SNHLY, CDR2 FYNNEI. Only in-frame clones appear in the TCRdb table, and some are missing; sequencing was by immunoSEQ multiplex PCR. The sample has about 53,000 clones, approximately 90% seen once. The gene calls are TRBV2 and TRBJ1-5; D uncertain. The sample here was CD4+ or CD8+ T cells sorted from blood, taken in a trial of the OX40 agonist ivuxolimab. The sequence derives from an adult with an advanced solid tumor such as melanoma, head and neck, liver or kidney cancer. The CDR3 DNA is TGTGCCAGCACGGCAGGCGCCTTCAATCAGCCCCAGCATTTT. Residues: CASTAGAFNQPQHF.